The rows below give T cell receptor beta chains drawn from one sample of a study of naive and memory T cell subsets. MiXCR, applied by TCRdb to the UMI-ligation and nested PCR reads, yields one record per CDR3 protein. The data contain 90,000 to 120,000 distinct CDR3 sequences, about 14% of them singletons. The sample was naive CD8+ T cells from blood. All receptors derive from a human donor in good health. Both conserved end residues are part of each CDR3. D genes are given only for firm matches. Clone size is shown for a subset of rows, as once, few, many or a class of expanded clone.

few TRBJ2-2 TRBV7-2 NA CASSSAPGTGELFF TGTGCCAGCAGCAGCGCCCCAGGCACCGGGGAGCTGTTTTTT
NA TRBJ1-2 TRBV29-1 TRBD1 CSAGQGTGYTF TGCAGCGCTGGACAGGGGACGGGCTACACCTTC
NA TRBJ2-3 TRBV7-9 NA CASSPVVGNSRNTQYF TGTGCCAGCAGCCCCGTAGTAGGGAATTCCAGAAATACGCAGTATTTT
NA TRBJ2-7 TRBV9 NA CASSVGSSSSYEQYF TGTGCCAGCAGCGTAGGATCTTCTAGCTCCTACGAGCAGTACTTC
NA TRBJ2-1 TRBV15 TRBD2 CATSRGLAGSPSGYNEQFF TGTGCCACCAGCAGAGGGCTAGCGGGGTCCCCCTCTGGCTACAATGAGCAGTTCTTC
few TRBJ2-1 TRBV15 NA CATNWKDSNYNEQFF TGTGCCACGAACTGGAAGGACAGTAATTACAATGAGCAGTTCTTC
many TRBJ1-5 TRBV7-9 NA CASSTSTGLAGRNQPQHF TGTGCCAGCAGCACAAGTACAGGGTTGGCGGGCCGCAATCAGCCCCAGCATTTT
NA TRBJ2-7 TRBV30 NA CAWSRVPSSEQYF TGTGCCTGGAGTCGGGTCCCCTCTTCGGAGCAGTACTTC
many TRBJ1-6 TRBV20-1 NA CSAPRLDLIAVPLHF TGCAGTGCTCCCCGTCTGGATCTTATAGCGGTACCCCTCCACTTT
NA TRBJ1-6 TRBV27 TRBD1 CASSLGQGDYNSPLHF TGTGCCAGCAGTTTAGGACAGGGGGACTATAATTCACCCCTCCACTTT
NA TRBJ2-7 TRBV28 NA CASSPDADYEQYF TGTGCCAGCAGTCCCGATGCAGACTACGAGCAGTACTTC
many TRBJ1-2 TRBV27 TRBD1 CASSPGGANYGYTF TGTGCCAGCAGTCCAGGGGGAGCTAACTATGGCTACACCTTC
few TRBJ2-1 TRBV7-8 NA CASSLDLDYYNEQFF TGTGCCAGCAGCTTAGATTTGGACTACTACAATGAGCAGTTCTTC
few TRBJ2-7 TRBV11-1 TRBD2 CASSFASGSYEQYF TGTGCCAGCAGCTTCGCCAGCGGGAGCTACGAGCAGTACTTC
NA TRBJ2-1 TRBV29-1 TRBD1 CSVPGTVGSFISYNEQFF TGCAGCGTCCCAGGGACAGTAGGAAGTTTCATCTCCTACAATGAGCAGTTCTTC
many TRBJ1-6 TRBV28 TRBD1 CASRFPGQGVSPLHF TGTGCCAGCAGGTTCCCGGGACAGGGGGTTTCACCCCTCCACTTT
NA TRBJ1-2 TRBV4-2 NA CASSQGNSNYGYTF TGTGCCAGCAGCCAAGGGAACTCTAACTATGGCTACACCTTC
many TRBJ1-6 TRBV30 NA CAWSVGMGSPLHF TGTGCCTGGAGTGTCGGGATGGGCTCACCCCTCCACTTT
NA TRBJ2-2 TRBV7-9 NA CASSIRQDYDGQRNTGELFF TGTGCCAGCAGCATACGACAGGATTACGACGGACAGAGGAACACCGGGGAGCTGTTTTTT
NA TRBJ2-6 TRBV14 NA CASSPKQDSGANVLTF TGTGCCAGCAGCCCAAAACAGGACTCTGGGGCCAACGTCCTGACTTTC
few TRBJ1-4 TRBV7-9 NA CASSLGWQELNEKLFF TGTGCCAGCAGCTTAGGGTGGCAGGAACTTAATGAAAAACTGTTTTTT
NA TRBJ2-5 TRBV6-2/TRBV6-3 NA CASSSLTDQETQYF TGTGCCAGCAGTTCCTTGACGGACCAAGAGACCCAGTACTTC
NA TRBJ1-4 TRBV27 NA CASSLATNEKLFF TGTGCCAGCAGTTTGGCAACTAATGAAAAACTGTTTTTT
many TRBJ2-2 TRBV11-3 NA CASSAGGNGELFF TGTGCCAGCAGCGCTGGGGGGAACGGGGAGCTGTTTTTT
many TRBJ1-1 TRBV12-3/TRBV12-4 NA CASSLTVSSTEAFF TGTGCCAGCAGTTTGACAGTGTCAAGCACTGAAGCTTTCTTT
NA TRBJ2-7 TRBV28 TRBD2 CASSRGGSGYSYEQYF TGTGCCAGCAGTCGGGGAGGTAGCGGGTACTCCTACGAGCAGTACTTC